This is a list of T cell receptor beta chains from one sample in a study of beta chain features in type 1 diabetes. Here immunoSEQ multiplex PCR was the method, and the copy in TCRdb shows in-frame clones only, minus some. The table lists roughly 500,000 clones, roughly 30% of them singletons. Sequenced material: naive CD4+ T cells from blood. These receptor sequences come from a man aged 18 to 30 in good health. The CDR3 runs from the conserved cysteine through the conserved F or W. The order of the fields is clone size, V gene, D gene, J gene, CDR3 protein, CDR3 DNA. D genes are given only for firm matches. Rows give clone size only sometimes, using once, few, many, or a class for an expanded clone.

size: NA; V: TRBV29-1; D: NA; J: TRBJ1-2; CDR3: CSVDKLNYGYTF; DNA: TGCAGCGTTGATAAATTAAACTATGGCTACACCTTC
size: NA; V: TRBV7-2; D: TRBD2; J: TRBJ2-1; CDR3: CASSFGLAGVDEQFF; DNA: TGTGCCAGCAGCTTTGGCCTAGCGGGAGTCGATGAGCAGTTCTTC
size: NA; V: TRBV2; D: NA; J: TRBJ2-6; CDR3: CASRRDSGANVLTF; DNA: TGTGCCAGCAGGCGGGACTCTGGGGCCAACGTCCTGACTTTC
size: NA; V: TRBV18; D: NA; J: TRBJ2-1; CDR3: CASSPSAYNEQFF; DNA: TGTGCCAGCTCACCTAGCGCCTACAATGAGCAGTTCTTC
size: NA; V: TRBV14; D: NA; J: TRBJ2-1; CDR3: CASSPHHNEQFF; DNA: TGTGCCAGCAGCCCCCATCACAATGAGCAGTTCTTC
size: NA; V: TRBV6-5; D: TRBD1; J: TRBJ2-1; CDR3: CASSYGTANNEQFF; DNA: TGTGCCAGCAGTTATGGGACAGCTAACAATGAGCAGTTCTTC
size: NA; V: TRBV4-3; D: NA; J: TRBJ2-3; CDR3: CASSHLIDSTDTQYF; DNA: TGCGCCAGCAGCCACCTGATCGACAGCACAGATACGCAGTATTTT
size: NA; V: TRBV5-1; D: TRBD1; J: TRBJ1-1; CDR3: CASSPTAGGTEAFF; DNA: TGCGCCAGCAGCCCCACCGCAGGGGGCACTGAAGCTTTCTTT
size: NA; V: TRBV9; D: NA; J: TRBJ2-3; CDR3: CASSGGDPSTDTQYF; DNA: TGTGCCAGCAGCGGGGGCGACCCTAGCACAGATACGCAGTATTTT
size: NA; V: TRBV28; D: TRBD1; J: TRBJ2-6; CDR3: CASILETGQAGANVLTF; DNA: TGTGCCAGCATTCTGGAGACAGGGCAGGCTGGGGCCAACGTCCTGACTTTC
size: once; V: TRBV2; D: NA; J: TRBJ2-7; CDR3: CASSTRTQGEQYF; DNA: TGTGCCAGCAGTACCCGGACTCAGGGCGAGCAGTACTTC
size: few; V: TRBV7-2; D: NA; J: TRBJ2-1; CDR3: CASSLVAAAYNEQFF; DNA: TGTGCCAGCAGCTTAGTAGCGGCCGCCTACAATGAGCAGTTCTTC
size: few; V: TRBV27; D: NA; J: TRBJ2-3; CDR3: CASTQQGRDTQYF; DNA: TGTGCCAGCACGCAACAGGGAAGGGATACGCAGTATTTT
size: few; V: TRBV27; D: NA; J: TRBJ2-5; CDR3: CASRWIREETQYF; DNA: TGTGCCAGCCGCTGGATCAGGGAAGAGACCCAGTACTTC
size: few; V: TRBV5-1; D: NA; J: TRBJ2-7; CDR3: CASSLSQGLEQYF; DNA: TGCGCCAGCAGCTTGTCGCAGGGGCTCGAGCAGTACTTC
size: NA; V: TRBV30; D: NA; J: TRBJ2-7; CDR3: CAWSRTRTISYEQYF; DNA: TGTGCCTGGAGTCGCACAAGGACAATATCCTACGAGCAGTACTTC
size: NA; V: TRBV30; D: TRBD1; J: TRBJ1-2; CDR3: CAWTKQGFGYTF; DNA: TGTGCCTGGACAAAACAGGGGTTTGGCTACACCTTC
size: NA; V: TRBV15; D: NA; J: TRBJ2-1; CDR3: CATSPGGIEQFF; DNA: TGTGCCACCAGCCCGGGTGGGATTGAGCAGTTCTTC
size: few; V: TRBV5-6; D: TRBD1; J: TRBJ2-1; CDR3: CASSFRDRGFNEQFF; DNA: TGTGCCAGCAGCTTCCGGGACAGGGGATTCAATGAGCAGTTCTTC
size: NA; V: TRBV29-1; D: NA; J: TRBJ2-5; CDR3: CSVEEGQADRQETQYF; DNA: TGCAGCGTTGAAGAGGGTCAGGCGGACAGACAAGAGACCCAGTACTTC
size: few; V: TRBV30; D: TRBD1; J: TRBJ2-3; CDR3: CAWTSSGTGATDTQYF; DNA: TGTGCCTGGACCTCTTCCGGGACAGGGGCCACAGATACGCAGTATTTT
size: few; V: TRBV25-1; D: NA; J: TRBJ2-7; CDR3: CASSQGKYYEQYF; DNA: TGTGCCAGCAGCCAGGGGAAGTACTACGAGCAGTACTTC
size: NA; V: TRBV7-2; D: NA; J: TRBJ2-5; CDR3: CASSFNRGETQYF; DNA: TGTGCCAGCAGCTTTAATAGGGGCGAGACCCAGTACTTC
size: NA; V: TRBV29-1; D: NA; J: TRBJ2-1; CDR3: CSVAGAAYNEQFF; DNA: TGCAGCGTTGCGGGGGCCGCTTACAATGAGCAGTTCTTC
size: NA; V: TRBV28; D: TRBD2; J: TRBJ2-5; CDR3: CATRLAGGRETQYF; DNA: TGTGCCACACGACTAGCGGGAGGGCGAGAGACCCAGTACTTC
size: NA; V: TRBV11-2; D: TRBD1; J: TRBJ2-2; CDR3: CASSLGQGSTGELFF; DNA: TGTGCCAGCAGCTTAGGACAGGGGTCCACCGGGGAGCTGTTTTTT
size: NA; V: TRBV30; D: NA; J: TRBJ1-1; CDR3: CAWRRSWAAFF; DNA: TGTGCCTGGAGGCGCTCTTGGGCGGCTTTCTTT
size: NA; V: TRBV7-2; D: TRBD1; J: TRBJ2-5; CDR3: CASSRGDRGLETQYF; DNA: TGTGCCAGCAGCCGGGGAGACAGGGGATTGGAGACCCAGTACTTC